This T cell receptor (beta chain) was recovered during a study of blood T cells in healthy people across ages. Study-level findings and limits: Researchers said unsorted PBMCs prevented a conclusive naive versus antigen-experienced comparison. Both naive CD4+ cell counts and diversity were greater in long-lived donors than in aged donors.

This clonotype appeared a few times. What it recognizes is unknown. A second 7 to 11 cycle PCR used barcoded and J-beta primers. TCRdb fed the 5' RACE reads into MiXCR, producing one record per CDR3 protein. The sample holds 1.5 million to 2 million distinct CDR3 sequences, 28% seen once. Deletions cut 6 bases from V and 4 bases from J, with 12 bases between. The CDR3 totals 13 residues. The clonotype originates from a woman aged 25 to 39 in good health. The sample consisted of blood. The chain recombines TRBV12-3 or TRBV12-4 with TRBJ1-1; unclear D gene. The CDR3 DNA follows: TGTGCCAGCAGCCCTAGCGGGCTCACTGAAGCTTTCTTT. Translation: CASSPSGLTEAFF.